This T cell receptor beta chain was captured in a study of blood T cell repertoires in COVID-19. Across the study: The United States, Italy and Spain supplied acute and convalescent COVID-19 samples.

V dropped 0 bases and J dropped 5; count of bases not matched to a gene: 17. Germline lookup yields CDR1 LNHNV and CDR2 YYDKDF (reference sequence). The CDR3 runs to 19 residues. Under the authors' procedure: Quantification of nucleated cells was approximated via reference gene primer amplification. Profiled with immunoSEQ multiplex PCR; TCRdb holds only in-frame clones, not every one. Clone size and V and J calls were adopted from that table, with D and trimming inferred from the DNA. The data show under 60,000 clones, with approximately 91% seen just once and around 4.2% held by the top ten. The rearrangement links TRBV15 to TRBJ2-3, with 7 bases fitting TRBD2. The sample consisted of peripheral blood. The clonotype comes from a man aged 50-60 years with acute or convalescent COVID-19. The DNA of the CDR3 is TGTGCCACCAGCAGAGATCGTAGGGCTTGGACTAGTGTGGGAGATACGCAGTATTTT. It specifies CATSRDRRAWTSVGDTQYF.